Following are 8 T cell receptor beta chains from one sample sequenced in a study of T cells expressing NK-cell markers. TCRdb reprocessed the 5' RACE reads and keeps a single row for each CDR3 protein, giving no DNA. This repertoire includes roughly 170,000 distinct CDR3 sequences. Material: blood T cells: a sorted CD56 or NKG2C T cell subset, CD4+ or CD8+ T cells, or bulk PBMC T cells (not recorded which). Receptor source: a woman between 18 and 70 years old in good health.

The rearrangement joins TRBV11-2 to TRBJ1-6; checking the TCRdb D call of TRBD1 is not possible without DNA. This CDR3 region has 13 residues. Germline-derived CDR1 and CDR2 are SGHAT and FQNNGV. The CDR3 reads CASSLRGLTPLHF.

The CDR3: CASSRTGQGETQYF. This chain connects TRBV2 to TRBJ2-5; no DNA is available, so the TRBD1 call from TCRdb remains unchecked. CDR1 and CDR2 (germline): SNHLY, FYNNEI. The CDR3 extends over 14 amino acids. Looking up the rest from reference TRBV2 and TRBJ2-5 gives the full variable domain: EPEVTQTPSHQVTQMGQEVILRCVPISNHLYFYWYRQILGQKVEFLVSFYNNEISEKSEIFDDQFSVERPDGSNFTLKIRSTKLEDSAMYFCASSRTGQGETQYFGPGTRLLVL.

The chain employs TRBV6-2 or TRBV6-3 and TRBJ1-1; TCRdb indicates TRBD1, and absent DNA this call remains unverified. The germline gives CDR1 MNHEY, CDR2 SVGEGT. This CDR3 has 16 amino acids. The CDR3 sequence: CASSYPTGEANTEAFF.

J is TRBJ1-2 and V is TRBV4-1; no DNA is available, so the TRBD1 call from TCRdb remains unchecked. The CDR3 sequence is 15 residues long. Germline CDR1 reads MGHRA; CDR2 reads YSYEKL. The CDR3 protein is CASSQDRVQGAGYTF.

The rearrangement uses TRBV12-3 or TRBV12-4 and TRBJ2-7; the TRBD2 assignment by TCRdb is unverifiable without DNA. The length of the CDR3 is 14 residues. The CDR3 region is CASRPDQSGYEQYF.

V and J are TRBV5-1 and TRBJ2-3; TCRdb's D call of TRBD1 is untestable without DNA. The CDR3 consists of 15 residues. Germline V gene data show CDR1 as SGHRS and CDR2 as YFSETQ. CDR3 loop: CASSPGWDGTDTQYF.

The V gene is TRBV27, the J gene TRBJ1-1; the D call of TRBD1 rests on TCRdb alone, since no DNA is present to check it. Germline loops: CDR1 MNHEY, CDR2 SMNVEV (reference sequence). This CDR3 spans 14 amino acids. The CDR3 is CASSLYRGETEAFF.

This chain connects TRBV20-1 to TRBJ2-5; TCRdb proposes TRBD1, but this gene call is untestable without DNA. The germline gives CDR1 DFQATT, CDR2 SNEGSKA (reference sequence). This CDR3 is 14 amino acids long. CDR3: CSVSGRGGQETQYF.